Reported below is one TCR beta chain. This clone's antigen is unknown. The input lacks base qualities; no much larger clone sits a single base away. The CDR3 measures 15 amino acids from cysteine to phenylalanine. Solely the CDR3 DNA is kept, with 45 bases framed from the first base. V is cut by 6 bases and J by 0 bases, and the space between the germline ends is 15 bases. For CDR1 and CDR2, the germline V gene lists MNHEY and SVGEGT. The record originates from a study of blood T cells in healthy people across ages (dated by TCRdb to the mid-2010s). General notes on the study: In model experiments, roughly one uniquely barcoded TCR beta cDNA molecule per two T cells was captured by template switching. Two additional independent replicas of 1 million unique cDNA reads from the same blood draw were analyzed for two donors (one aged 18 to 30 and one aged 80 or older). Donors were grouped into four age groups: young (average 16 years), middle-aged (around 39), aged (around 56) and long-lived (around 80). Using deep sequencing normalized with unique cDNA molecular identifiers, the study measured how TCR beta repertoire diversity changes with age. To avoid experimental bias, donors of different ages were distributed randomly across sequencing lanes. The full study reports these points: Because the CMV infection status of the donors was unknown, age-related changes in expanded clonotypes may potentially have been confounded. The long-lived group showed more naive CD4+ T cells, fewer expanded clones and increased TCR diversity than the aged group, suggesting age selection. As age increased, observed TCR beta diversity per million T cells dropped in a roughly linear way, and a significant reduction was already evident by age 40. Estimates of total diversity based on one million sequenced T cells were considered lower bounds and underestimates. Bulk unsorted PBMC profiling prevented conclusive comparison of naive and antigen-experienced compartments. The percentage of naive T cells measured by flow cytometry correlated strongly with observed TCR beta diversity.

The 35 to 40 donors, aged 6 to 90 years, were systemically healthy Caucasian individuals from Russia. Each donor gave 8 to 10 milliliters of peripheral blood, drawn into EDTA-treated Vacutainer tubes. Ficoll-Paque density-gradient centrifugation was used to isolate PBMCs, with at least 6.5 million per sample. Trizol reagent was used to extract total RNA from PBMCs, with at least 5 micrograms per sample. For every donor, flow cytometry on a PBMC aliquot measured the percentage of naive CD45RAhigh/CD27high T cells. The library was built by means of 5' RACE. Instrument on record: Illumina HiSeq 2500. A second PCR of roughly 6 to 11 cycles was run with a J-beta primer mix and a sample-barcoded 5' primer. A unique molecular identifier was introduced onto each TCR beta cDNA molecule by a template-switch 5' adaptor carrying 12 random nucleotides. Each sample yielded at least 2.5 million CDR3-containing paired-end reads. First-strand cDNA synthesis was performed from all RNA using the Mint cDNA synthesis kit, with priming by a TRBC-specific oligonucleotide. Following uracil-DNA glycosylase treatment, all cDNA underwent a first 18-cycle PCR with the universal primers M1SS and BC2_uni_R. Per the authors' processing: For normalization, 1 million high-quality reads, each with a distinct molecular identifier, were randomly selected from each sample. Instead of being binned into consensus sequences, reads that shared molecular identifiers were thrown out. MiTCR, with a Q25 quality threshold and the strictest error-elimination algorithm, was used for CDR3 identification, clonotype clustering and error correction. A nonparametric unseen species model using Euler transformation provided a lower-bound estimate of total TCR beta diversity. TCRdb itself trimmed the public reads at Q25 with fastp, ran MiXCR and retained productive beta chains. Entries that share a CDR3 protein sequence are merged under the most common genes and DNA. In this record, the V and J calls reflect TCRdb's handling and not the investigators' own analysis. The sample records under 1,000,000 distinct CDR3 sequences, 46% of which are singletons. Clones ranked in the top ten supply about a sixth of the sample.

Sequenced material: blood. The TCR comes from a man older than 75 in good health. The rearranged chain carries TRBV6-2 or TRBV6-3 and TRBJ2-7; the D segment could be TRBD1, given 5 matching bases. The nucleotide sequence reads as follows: TGTGCCAGCAGAAAAGGGGCATTCAGCTCCTACGAGCAGTACTTC. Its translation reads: CASRKGAFSSYEQYF.